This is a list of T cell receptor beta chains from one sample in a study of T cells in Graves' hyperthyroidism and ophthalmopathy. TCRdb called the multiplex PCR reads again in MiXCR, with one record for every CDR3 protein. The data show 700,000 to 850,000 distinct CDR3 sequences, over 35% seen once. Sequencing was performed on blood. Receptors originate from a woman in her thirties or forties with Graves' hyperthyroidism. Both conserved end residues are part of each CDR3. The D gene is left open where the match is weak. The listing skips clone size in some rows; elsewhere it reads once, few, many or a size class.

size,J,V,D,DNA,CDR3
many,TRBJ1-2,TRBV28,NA,TGTGCCACAACAGAGAAGTACTATGGCTACACCTTC,CATTEKYYGYTF
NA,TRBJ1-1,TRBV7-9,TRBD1,TGTGCCAGCAGCCAGGGCAACAGGGGGCCAGTGAACACTGAAGCTTTCTTT,CASSQGNRGPVNTEAFF
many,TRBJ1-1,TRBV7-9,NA,TGTGCCAGTGGAAACGGGGGCGGCACTGAAGCTTTCTTT,CASGNGGGTEAFF
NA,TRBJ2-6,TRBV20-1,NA,TGCAGTGCCCCCGCCGGGGGATCTGGGGCCAACGTCCTGACTTTC,CSAPAGGSGANVLTF
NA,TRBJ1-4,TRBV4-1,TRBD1,TGCGCCAGCAGGGATTGGACAGGGGTAGGGGAAAAACTGTTTTTT,CASRDWTGVGEKLFF
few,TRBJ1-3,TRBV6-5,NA,TGTGCCAGCAGTTACGGCGGGGATGTCTCTGGAAACACCATATATTTT,CASSYGGDVSGNTIYF
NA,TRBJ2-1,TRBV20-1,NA,TGCAGTGCTAGGGGGGAAGCGTACAATGAGCAGTTCTTC,CSARGEAYNEQFF
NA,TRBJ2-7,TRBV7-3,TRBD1,TGTGCCAGCAGCTTAATCGGGACAGGGGGCTCCGAGCAGTACTTC,CASSLIGTGGSEQYF
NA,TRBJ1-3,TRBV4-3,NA,TGCGCCAGCAGCGCTATGATAGGGGGGTCTGGAAACACCATATATTTT,CASSAMIGGSGNTIYF
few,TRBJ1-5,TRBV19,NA,TGTGCCAGTAGTAACCAAGACAGTTACAATCAGCCCCAGCATTTT,CASSNQDSYNQPQHF
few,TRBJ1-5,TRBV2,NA,TGTGCCAGCACAAATCAGCCCCAGCATTTT,CASTNQPQHF
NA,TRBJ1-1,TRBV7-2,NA,TGTGCCAGCAGCTCCGGGACGACCGGGGGGGAAGCTTTCTTT,CASSSGTTGGEAFF
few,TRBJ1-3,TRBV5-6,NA,TGTGCCAGCAGGAACCAGGGGAGCGGTGGAAACACCATATATTTT,CASRNQGSGGNTIYF
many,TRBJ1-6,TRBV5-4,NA,TGTGCCAGCAGCTTTTCGGGGGTTCGCTCGGATTCACCCCTCCACTTT,CASSFSGVRSDSPLHF
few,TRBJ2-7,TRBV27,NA,TGTGCCAGCAGTCTGCTGCAGGGGCGGTCCGAGCAGTACTTC,CASSLLQGRSEQYF
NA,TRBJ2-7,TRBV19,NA,TGCGCCAGCAGCCGCCAAACGACGGGTTACGAGCAGTGCTTC,CASSRQTTGYEQCF
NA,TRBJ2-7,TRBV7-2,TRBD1,TGTGCCAGCAGCCAACCCGACAGGGGCAGGGACGAGCAGTACTTC,CASSQPDRGRDEQYF
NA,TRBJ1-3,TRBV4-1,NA,TGCGCCAGCACCCCAGGCCCCTGGGGGCTAACGTCTAGCCGAAACACCATATATTTT,CASTPGPWGLTSSRNTIYF
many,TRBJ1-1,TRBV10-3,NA,TGTGCCATCAGGTACGGACAGTTAGGTAACACTGAAGCTTTCTTT,CAIRYGQLGNTEAFF
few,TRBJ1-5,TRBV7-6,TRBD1,TGTGCCAGCAGCCCAGGGAGGGGGCGAAGCAATCAGCCCCAGCATTTT,CASSPGRGRSNQPQHF
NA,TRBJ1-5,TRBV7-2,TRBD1,TGTGCCAGCAGCTGGGGACAGGGGAACAATCAGCCCCAGCATTTT,CASSWGQGNNQPQHF
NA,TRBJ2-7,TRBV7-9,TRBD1,TGTGCCAGCAGCTCTGGACAGGCGAGGGAGCAGTACTTC,CASSSGQAREQYF
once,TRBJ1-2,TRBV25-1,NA,TGTGCCAGCAGTTTTTCCGTCTGGATAAACTATGGCTACACCTTC,CASSFSVWINYGYTF
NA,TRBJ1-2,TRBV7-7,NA,TGTGCTAGTTTCCATGGCTACACCTTC,CASFHGYTF
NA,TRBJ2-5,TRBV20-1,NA,TGCAGTGCTAGTGGTTTGGGTGCGGGGAACCAAGAGACCCAGTACTTC,CSASGLGAGNQETQYF